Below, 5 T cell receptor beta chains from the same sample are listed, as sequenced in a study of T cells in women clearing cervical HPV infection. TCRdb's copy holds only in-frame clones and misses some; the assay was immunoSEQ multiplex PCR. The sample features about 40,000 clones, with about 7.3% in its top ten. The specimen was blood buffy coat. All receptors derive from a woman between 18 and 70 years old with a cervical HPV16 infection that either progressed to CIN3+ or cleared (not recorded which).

CDR3 DNA (partial): TGCAGTGCTAGAGATAACTGGAACACTGAA. Amino acid sequence: CSARDNWNTE. The CDR3, in full, reads CSARDNWNTEAFF. This chain connects TRBV20-1 to TRBJ1-1; no clear D gene. The sequence runs out 3 residues before the end of the CDR3; the remainder is reconstructed from the germline J gene. CDR1 DFQATT and CDR2 SNEGSKA come from the germline V gene (reference sequence). V was trimmed by 0 bases and J by 1 base, leaving 6 bases between them. This CDR3 has 13 amino acids.

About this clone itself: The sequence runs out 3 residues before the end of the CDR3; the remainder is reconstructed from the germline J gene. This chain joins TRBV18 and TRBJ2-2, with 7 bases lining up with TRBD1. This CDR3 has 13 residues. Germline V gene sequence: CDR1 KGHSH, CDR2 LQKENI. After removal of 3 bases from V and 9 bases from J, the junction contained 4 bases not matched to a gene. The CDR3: CASSPGQDWELFF. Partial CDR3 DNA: TGTGCCAGCTCACCTGGACAGGACTGGGAG.

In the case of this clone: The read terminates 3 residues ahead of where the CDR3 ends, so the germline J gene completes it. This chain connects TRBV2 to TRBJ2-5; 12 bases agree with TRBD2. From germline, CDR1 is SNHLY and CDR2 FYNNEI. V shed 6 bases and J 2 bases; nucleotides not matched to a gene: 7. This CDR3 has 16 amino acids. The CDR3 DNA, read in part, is TGTGCCAGCAGGCCCAGACTAGCGGGGGAGCAAGAGACC. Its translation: CASRPRLAGEQET. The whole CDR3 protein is CASRPRLAGEQETQYF.

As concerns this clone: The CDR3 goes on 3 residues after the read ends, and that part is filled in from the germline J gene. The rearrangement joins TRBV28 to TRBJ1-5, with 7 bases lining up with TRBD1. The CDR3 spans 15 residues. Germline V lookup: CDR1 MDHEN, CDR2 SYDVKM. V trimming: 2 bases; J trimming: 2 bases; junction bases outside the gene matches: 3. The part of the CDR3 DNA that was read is TGTGCCAGCAGTTTAGACCAGGGGGGCAATCAGCCC. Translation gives CASSLDQGGNQP. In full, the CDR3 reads CASSLDQGGNQPQHF.

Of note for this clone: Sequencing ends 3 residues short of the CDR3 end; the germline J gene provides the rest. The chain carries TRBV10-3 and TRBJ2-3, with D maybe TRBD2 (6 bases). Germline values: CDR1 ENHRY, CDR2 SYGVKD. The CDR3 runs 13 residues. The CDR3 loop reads CAILVVAEKTQYF. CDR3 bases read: TGTGCCATCTTAGTAGTAGCGGAAAAGACG.